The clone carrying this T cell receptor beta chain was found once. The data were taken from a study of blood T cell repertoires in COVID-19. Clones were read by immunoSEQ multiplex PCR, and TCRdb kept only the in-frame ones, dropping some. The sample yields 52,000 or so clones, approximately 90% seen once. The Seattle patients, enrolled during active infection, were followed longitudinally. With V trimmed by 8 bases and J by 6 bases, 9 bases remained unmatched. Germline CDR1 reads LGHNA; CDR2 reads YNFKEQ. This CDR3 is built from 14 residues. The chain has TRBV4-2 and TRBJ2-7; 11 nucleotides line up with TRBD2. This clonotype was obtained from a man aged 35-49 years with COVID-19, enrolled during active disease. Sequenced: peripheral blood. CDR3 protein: CASGLAGPLAEQYF. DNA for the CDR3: TGTGCCAGCGGACTAGCGGGCCCCCTCGCCGAGCAGTACTTC.